These 23 T cell receptor beta chains share one sample of origin, sequenced in a study of shared clonotypes between healthy human individuals. Clones were read by immunoSEQ multiplex PCR, and TCRdb kept only the in-frame ones, dropping some. The repertoire holds around 1.1 million clones, with approximately 80% as singletons. Sequencing input: memory CD4+ T cells from PBMCs. Subset of the sample: CD45RA-negative fraction. These receptors were obtained from a man between 18 and 35 years old in good health. Some clones in this sample may be carry-over from other donors' samples.

The chain recombines TRBV5-1 with TRBJ2-7; either TRBD1 or TRBD2 may fit D (5 bases each). Germline V gene lookup returns CDR1 SGHRS and CDR2 YFSETQ. The CDR3 runs to 14 residues. V was pared by 4 bases and J by 2 bases, with 13 bases between. This chain's CDR3 is CASSRTTGPYEQYF. The CDR3 nucleotides are TGCGCCAGCAGCAGAACGACGGGGCCCTACGAGCAGTACTTC.

The count of this clone is one. V usage is TRBV18 and J usage is TRBJ2-7; 8 bases align to TRBD1. Germline lookup yields CDR1 KGHSH and CDR2 LQKENI. J was trimmed by 2 bases and V by 2 bases; bases with no gene match: 5. There are 15 residues in the CDR3. As DNA, the CDR3 is TGTGCCAGCTCACCAGCGACAGGGGTCCCCTACGAGCAGTACTTC. Translated, it gives CASSPATGVPYEQYF. Supplemented by reference TRBV18 and TRBJ2-7, the full variable domain reads NAGVMQNPRHLVRRRGQEARLRCSPMKGHSHVYWYRQLPEEGLKFMVYLQKENIIDESGMPKERFSAEFPKEGPSILRIQQVVRGDSAAYFCASSPATGVPYEQYFGPGTRLTVT.

This chain connects TRBV14 to TRBJ1-3, with unresolved D. The V gene lost 4 bases and the J gene lost 0 bases, with 7 bases spanning the gap. The CDR3 contains 14 residues. Germline CDR1 and CDR2: SGHDN and FVKESK. The CDR3 DNA sequence: TGTGCCAGCAGCCTACACATCTCTGGAAACACCATATATTTT. This encodes CASSLHISGNTIYF.

This clone has a handful of counts. Different DNA sequences within this sample yield the same CDR3. J is TRBJ1-1 and V is TRBV5-4; D not certain. Trimming removed 0 bases from V and 1 base from J, with 7 bases in between. Germline values: CDR1 SGHNT, CDR2 YYREEE (reference sequence). The CDR3 is 14 residues long. The DNA of the CDR3 is TGTGCCAGCAGCTTGGCCGGACGGAACACTGAAGCTTTCTTT. It codes for CASSLAGRNTEAFF. The full variable domain, completed using reference TRBV5-4 and TRBJ1-1, is ETGVTQSPTHLIKTRGQQVTLRCSSQSGHNTVSWYQQALGQGPQFIFQYYREEENGRGNFPPRFSGLQFPNYSSELNVNALELDDSALYLCASSLAGRNTEAFFGQGTRLTVV.

This rearrangement joins TRBV28 to TRBJ1-4; 7 nucleotides agree with TRBD1. CDR1 MDHEN and CDR2 SYDVKM come from the germline V gene. V was pared by 4 bases and J by 1 base, with 3 bases of the junction left unmatched. The CDR3 covers 15 residues. CDR3 nucleotides: TGTGCCAGCAGTTCAAGGGACAGAACTAATGAAAAACTGTTTTTT. It specifies CASSSRDRTNEKLFF.

The chain has TRBV5-1 and TRBJ1-4; TRBD1 is a possible D gene (6 bases). Trimming left V 3 bases short and J 6 bases short, with 12 bases between. CDR3 length: 14 amino acids. Germline V gene data show CDR1 as SGHRS and CDR2 as YFSETQ. This CDR3 is CASSSVRGDEKLFF. CDR3 in DNA: TGCGCCAGCAGCTCTGTGAGGGGGGATGAAAAACTGTTTTTT.

This rearrangement joins TRBV28 to TRBJ2-7; D unresolved. The germline V gene encodes CDR1 MDHEN and CDR2 SYDVKM. This CDR3 contains 12 residues. Trimming pared 4 bases from V and 9 bases from J, leaving 13 bases between. DNA of the CDR3: TGTGCCAGCAGTTCGAACACCAATGTGCAGTACTTC. It translates to CASSSNTNVQYF.

The V gene is TRBV21-1, the J gene TRBJ2-3; the D call TRBD1 from the table was never checked on the DNA. TRBV21-1 is described as a pseudogene. The length of the CDR3 is 18 residues. CDR3 coding DNA: TGTGCCAGCAGCAAAGCTCAGGGGGCTTGTGTTTTCGCAGATACGCAGTATTTT. Translation gives CASSKAQGACVFADTQYF.

Points on this clone: At one of its ends the junction is not consistent with the germline gene, which may arise from a read error. The CDR3 DNA reads TGTGCCATCAGTGCATCAGAGAACACTGAAGCTTTCTTT. This sequence encodes CAISASENTEAFF. This chain joins TRBV6-6 and TRBJ1-1; D is ambiguous. CDR1 and CDR2 (germline): MNHNY, SVGAGI (reference sequence). This CDR3 is built from 13 residues.

The chain carries TRBV7-9 and TRBJ2-7; 8 positions agree with TRBD2. CDR1 is SEHNR and CDR2 is FQNEAQ in the germline V gene (reference sequence). The V gene end was trimmed by 4 bases and the J gene end by 0 bases; junction bases not matched to a gene: 11. CDR3 length: 17 residues. The CDR3 bases are TGTGCCAGCAGCTCAAATGTGGGTAGCGGGATCTCCTACGAGCAGTACTTC. Its protein is CASSSNVGSGISYEQYF.

V and J are TRBV5-1 and TRBJ2-1; a weak D match, TRBD2 (6 bases). CDR1 and CDR2 from the germline V gene are SGHRS and YFSETQ. The CDR3 spans 17 residues. Trimming pared 3 bases from V and 3 bases from J, leaving 19 bases between. CDR3 sequence reads: CASSSLVAGKDYNEQFF. Written as DNA, the CDR3 is TGCGCCAGCAGCTCCCTGGTGGCGGGGAAAGACTACAATGAGCAGTTCTTC.

This clone was found a few times. This chain connects TRBV18 to TRBJ1-4; D uncertain. CDR3 length: 12 amino acids. V was shortened by 5 bases and J by 2 bases, with 3 bases between the two germline ends. CDR1 KGHSH and CDR2 LQKENI come from the germline V gene. CDR3 residues: CASSATNEKLFF. The CDR3 DNA follows: TGTGCCAGCTCAGCTACTAATGAAAAACTGTTTTTT.

This clone has only one observation. J is TRBJ1-3 and V is TRBV10-3, with 9 bases lining up with TRBD1. The germline gives CDR1 ENHRY, CDR2 SYGVKD. CDR3 length equals 18 residues. Losses at the gene ends were 3 bases for V and 3 bases for J; bases not matched to a gene: 12. CDR3 region: CAISDRFTGGSSGNTIYF. In DNA, the CDR3 is TGTGCCATCAGTGACCGGTTTACAGGGGGCTCTAGTGGAAACACCATATATTTT.

This clone was seen at least ten times. The chain has TRBV28 and TRBJ1-1; 7 nucleotides agree with TRBD1. Germline CDR1 MDHEN, CDR2 SYDVKM. Trimming removed 0 bases from V and 8 bases from J; junction bases left unmatched: 0. CDR3 length: 12 residues. In DNA, the CDR3 is TGTGCCAGCAGTTTATGGGGACAGGAAGCTTTCTTT. The encoded protein is CASSLWGQEAFF.

The gene calls are TRBV7-3 and TRBJ2-7; D may be TRBD2 (7 bases). The germline CDR1 and CDR2 sequences are SGHTA and FQGTGA. Trimming stripped 0 bases from V and 7 bases from J, with 10 bases between. This CDR3 is 13 amino acids long. The CDR3 nucleotides are TGTGCCAGCAGCTTAACAGGGGGAGGGGAGCAGTACTTC. Protein product: CASSLTGGGEQYF.

V gene TRBV7-9 combines with J gene TRBJ1-5; D ambiguous. Between the trimmed V and J ends, which lost 2 bases and 6 bases, there was a span of 8 bases. The germline V gene has CDR1 SEHNR and CDR2 FQNEAQ (reference sequence). The CDR3 loop spans 13 amino acids. CDR3 loop: CASSLKGPQPQHF. DNA for the CDR3: TGTGCCAGCAGCTTAAAAGGTCCTCAGCCCCAGCATTTT.

This chain joins TRBV6-1 and TRBJ2-2; TRBD1 might be the D (6 bases). The length of the CDR3 is 15 residues. V was cut by 6 bases and J by 1 base, with 12 bases left in between. Germline-derived CDR1 and CDR2 are MNHNS and SASEGT. The CDR3 sequence is CASSPQGGNTGELFF. DNA of the CDR3: TGTGCCAGCAGCCCACAGGGTGGGAACACCGGGGAGCTGTTTTTT.

The genes are TRBV6-6 and TRBJ2-5, with D possibly matching TRBD1 (6 bases). Per germline, CDR1 MNHNY and CDR2 SVGAGI (reference sequence). CDR3 length equals 15 residues. Between the trimmed V and J ends, which lost 6 bases and 4 bases, there was a span of 18 bases. The CDR3 DNA sequence: TGTGCCAGCAGGGACAGTACCCAAGGAGGAGAGACCCAGTACTTC. It is translated as CASRDSTQGGETQYF.

The V and J genes are TRBV19 and TRBJ2-7; D may be TRBD1 or TRBD2 (5 bases each). V was cut by 1 base and J by 3 bases, with 13 bases left in between. The CDR3 loop spans 15 amino acids. The germline CDR1 and CDR2 sequences are LNHDA and SQIVND (reference sequence). DNA of the CDR3: TGTGCCAGTAGTATAGGGGCAGGGAGAGGCTACGAGCAGTACTTC. It translates to CASSIGAGRGYEQYF.

The chain joins TRBV4-3 to TRBJ1-2; no definite D call. V gave up 0 bases and J gave up 7 bases, with 18 bases separating them. The V gene's germline CDR1 is LGHNA and CDR2 YSLEER. The CDR3 totals 16 residues. As DNA, the CDR3 is TGCGCCAGCAGCCAAGAGGTGTACGGCCTGGTAGGTGGCTACACCTTC. Its protein is CASSQEVYGLVGGYTF.

The V gene is TRBV11-2, the J gene TRBJ2-7; the match to TRBD1 covers 9 bases. Germline V gene data show CDR1 as SGHAT and CDR2 as FQNNGV. V dropped 5 bases and J dropped 4; count of bases not matched to a gene: 6. The CDR3 runs 14 residues. The CDR3 nucleotides read TGTGCCAGCAGCCCAGGACAGGGGCCATACGAGCAGTACTTC. It specifies CASSPGQGPYEQYF.

The V call is TRBV7-3, the J call TRBJ2-3; D may be TRBD1 (5 bases). CDR3 length equals 13 residues. Germline CDR1 SGHTA, CDR2 FQGTGA. V lost 0 bases, J lost 7 bases, and 8 bases lay in between. The CDR3 nucleotides are TGTGCCAGCAGCTTAACGGGGCTTTATACGCAGTATTTT. Protein: CASSLTGLYTQYF.

This clone was observed a single time. The genes are TRBV11-2 and TRBJ2-7, with D possibly matching TRBD2 (6 bases). The CDR3 totals 14 residues. Trimming cost V 0 bases and J 6 bases, with 12 bases left between them. Germline V gene sequence: CDR1 SGHAT, CDR2 FQNNGV. The CDR3 is CASSLDPRGSEQYF. The CDR3 coding sequence is TGTGCCAGCAGCTTAGATCCGCGGGGTAGCGAGCAGTACTTC.